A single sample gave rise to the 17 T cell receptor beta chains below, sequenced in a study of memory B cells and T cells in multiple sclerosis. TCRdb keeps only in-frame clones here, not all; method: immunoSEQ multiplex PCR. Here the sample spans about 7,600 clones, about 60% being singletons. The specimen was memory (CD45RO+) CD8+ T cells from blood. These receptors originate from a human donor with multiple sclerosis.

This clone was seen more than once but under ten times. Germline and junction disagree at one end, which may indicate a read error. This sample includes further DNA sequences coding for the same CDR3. The CDR3 region is CAWSVPAGNGANVLPF. Written as DNA, the CDR3 is TGTGCATGGAGTGTACCGGCAGGGAATGGGGCCAACGTCCTGCCTTTC. The chain links TRBV30 to TRBJ2-6, with D tentatively TRBD1 (5 bases). CDR1 is GTSNPN and CDR2 is SVGIG in the germline V gene (reference sequence). This CDR3 has 16 residues.

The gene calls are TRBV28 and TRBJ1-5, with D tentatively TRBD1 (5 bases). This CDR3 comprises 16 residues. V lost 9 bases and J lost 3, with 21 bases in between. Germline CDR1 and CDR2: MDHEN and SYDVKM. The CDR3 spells CASTIADSPYNQPQHF. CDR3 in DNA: TGTGCCAGTACAATCGCCGACAGTCCTTACAATCAGCCCCAGCATTTT.

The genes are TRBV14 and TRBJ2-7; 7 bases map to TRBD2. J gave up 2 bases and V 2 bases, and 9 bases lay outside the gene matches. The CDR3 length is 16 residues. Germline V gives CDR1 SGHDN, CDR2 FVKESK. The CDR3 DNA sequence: TGTGCCAGCAGCCAACAGAGCGGGAATCGGACCTACGAGCAGTACTTC. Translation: CASSQQSGNRTYEQYF. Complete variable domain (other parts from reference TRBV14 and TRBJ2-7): EAGVTQFPSHSVIEKGQTVTLRCDPISGHDNLYWYRRVMGKEIKFLLHFVKESKQDESGMPNNRFLAERTGGTYSTLKVQPAELEDSGVYFCASSQQSGNRTYEQYFGPGTRLTVT.

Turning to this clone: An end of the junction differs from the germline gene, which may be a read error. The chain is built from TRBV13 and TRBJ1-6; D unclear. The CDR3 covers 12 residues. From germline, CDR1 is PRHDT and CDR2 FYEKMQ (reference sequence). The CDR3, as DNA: TGTGCCAGCACCGTATCTAATTCACCCCTCCCCTTT. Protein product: CASTVSNSPLPF.

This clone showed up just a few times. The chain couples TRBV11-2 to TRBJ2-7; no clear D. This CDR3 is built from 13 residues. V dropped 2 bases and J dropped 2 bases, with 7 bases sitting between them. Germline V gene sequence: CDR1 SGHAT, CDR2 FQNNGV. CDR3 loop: CASSLYSTYEQYF. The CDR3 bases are TGTGCCAGCAGCTTATACAGTACCTACGAGCAGTACTTC.

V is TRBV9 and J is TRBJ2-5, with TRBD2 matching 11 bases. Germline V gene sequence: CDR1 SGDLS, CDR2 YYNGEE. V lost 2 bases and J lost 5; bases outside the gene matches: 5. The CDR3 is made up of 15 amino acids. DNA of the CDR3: TGTGCCAGCAGCGTTAGCGGGGGGGCCGGTGAGACCCAGTACTTC. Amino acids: CASSVSGGAGETQYF.

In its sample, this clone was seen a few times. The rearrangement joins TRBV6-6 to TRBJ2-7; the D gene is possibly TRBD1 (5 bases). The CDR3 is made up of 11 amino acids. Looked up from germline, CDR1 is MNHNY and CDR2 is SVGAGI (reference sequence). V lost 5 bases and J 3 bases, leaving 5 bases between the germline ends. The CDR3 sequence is CASSDSYEQYF. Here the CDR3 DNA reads TGTGCCAGCAGTGACAGCTACGAGCAGTACTTC.

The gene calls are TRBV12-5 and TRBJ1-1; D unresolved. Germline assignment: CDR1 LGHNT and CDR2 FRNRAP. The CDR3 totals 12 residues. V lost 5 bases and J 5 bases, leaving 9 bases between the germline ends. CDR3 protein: CASGPSRTEAFF. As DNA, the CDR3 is TGTGCTAGTGGTCCCTCTCGTACTGAAGCTTTCTTT. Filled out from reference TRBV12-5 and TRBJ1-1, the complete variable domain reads DARVTQTPRHKVTEMGQEVTMRCQPILGHNTVFWYRQTMMQGLELLAYFRNRAPLDDSGMPKDRFSAEMPDATLATLKIQPSEPRDSAVYFCASGPSRTEAFFGQGTRLTVV.

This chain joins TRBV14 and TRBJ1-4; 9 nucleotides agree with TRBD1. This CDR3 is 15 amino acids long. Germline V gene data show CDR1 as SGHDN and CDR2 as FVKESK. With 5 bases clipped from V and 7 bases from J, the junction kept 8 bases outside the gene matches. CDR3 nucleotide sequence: TGTGCCAGCAGCACCCTTACAGGGGGCATTGAAAAACTGTTTTTT. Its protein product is CASSTLTGGIEKLFF. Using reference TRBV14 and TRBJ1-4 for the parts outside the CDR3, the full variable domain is EAGVTQFPSHSVIEKGQTVTLRCDPISGHDNLYWYRRVMGKEIKFLLHFVKESKQDESGMPNNRFLAERTGGTYSTLKVQPAELEDSGVYFCASSTLTGGIEKLFFGSGTQLSVL.

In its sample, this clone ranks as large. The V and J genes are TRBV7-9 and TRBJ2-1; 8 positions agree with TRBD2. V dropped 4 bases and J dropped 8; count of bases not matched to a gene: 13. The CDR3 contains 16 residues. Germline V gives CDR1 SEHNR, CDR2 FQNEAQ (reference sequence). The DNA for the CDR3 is TGTGCCAGCAGCTGGAGCCAGCGGGGGTCCTTGCATGAGCAGTTCTTC. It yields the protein CASSWSQRGSLHEQFF.

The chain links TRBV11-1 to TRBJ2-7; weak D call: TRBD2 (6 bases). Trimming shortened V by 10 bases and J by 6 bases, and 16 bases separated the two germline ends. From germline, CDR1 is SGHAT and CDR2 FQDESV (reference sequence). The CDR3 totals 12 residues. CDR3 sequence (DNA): TGTGCCACCAGAAGATCGGGAGCCGAGCAGTACTTC. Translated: CATRRSGAEQYF.

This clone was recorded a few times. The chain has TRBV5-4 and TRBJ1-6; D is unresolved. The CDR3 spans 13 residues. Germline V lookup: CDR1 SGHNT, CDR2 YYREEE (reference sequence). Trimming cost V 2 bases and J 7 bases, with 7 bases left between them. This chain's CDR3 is CASSLTVNSPLHF. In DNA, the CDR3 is TGTGCCAGCAGCTTAACGGTAAATTCACCCCTCCACTTT.

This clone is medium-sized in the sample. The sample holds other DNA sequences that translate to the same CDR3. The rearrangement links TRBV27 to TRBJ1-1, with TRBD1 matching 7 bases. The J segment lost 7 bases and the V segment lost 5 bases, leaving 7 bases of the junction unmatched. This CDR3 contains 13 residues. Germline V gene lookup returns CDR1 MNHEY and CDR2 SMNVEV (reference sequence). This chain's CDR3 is CASSLFTGDEAFF. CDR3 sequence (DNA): TGTGCCAGCAGTCTTTTTACAGGGGATGAAGCTTTCTTT.

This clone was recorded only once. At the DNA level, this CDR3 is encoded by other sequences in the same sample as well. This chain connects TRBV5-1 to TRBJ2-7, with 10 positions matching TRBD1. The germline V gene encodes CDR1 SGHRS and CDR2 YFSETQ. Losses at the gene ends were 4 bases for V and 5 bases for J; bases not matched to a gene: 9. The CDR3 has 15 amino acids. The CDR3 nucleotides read TGCGCCAGCAGCCCGACAGGGGGCAATACGAACGAGCAGTACTTC. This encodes CASSPTGGNTNEQYF.

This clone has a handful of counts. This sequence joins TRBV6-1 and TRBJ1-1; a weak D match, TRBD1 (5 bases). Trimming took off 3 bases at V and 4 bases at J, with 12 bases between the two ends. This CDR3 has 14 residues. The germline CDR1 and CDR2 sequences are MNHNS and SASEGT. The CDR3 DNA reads TGTGCCAGCAGTGAGGAGACAGAAACCACTGAAGCTTTCTTT. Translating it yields CASSEETETTEAFF.

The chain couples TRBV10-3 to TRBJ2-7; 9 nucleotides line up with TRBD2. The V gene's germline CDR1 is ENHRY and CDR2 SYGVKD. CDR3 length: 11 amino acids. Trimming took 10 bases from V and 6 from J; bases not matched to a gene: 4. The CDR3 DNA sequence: TGTGCCACCGGACTAGCGAGCGAGCAGTACTTC. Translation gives CATGLASEQYF.

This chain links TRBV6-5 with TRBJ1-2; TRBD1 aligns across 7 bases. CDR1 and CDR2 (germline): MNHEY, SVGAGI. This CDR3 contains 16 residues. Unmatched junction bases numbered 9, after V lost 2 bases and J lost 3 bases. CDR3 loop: CASSYLAGGRYYGYTF. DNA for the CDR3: TGTGCCAGCAGTTACCTGGCAGGGGGGCGGTACTATGGCTACACCTTC.